This is a list of T cell receptor beta chains from one sample in a study of blood T cells in healthy people across ages. TCRdb ran MiXCR on the 5' RACE reads and lists one entry per CDR3 protein. The table includes some 1.8 million distinct CDR3 sequences, roughly two fifths detected once. The sample comprised blood. Receptors were obtained from a human donor in good health. The CDR3 runs from the conserved cysteine through the conserved F or W. The D gene is left open where the match is weak. Rows may omit the clone size; those that give it use once, few, many or a size class.

V gene,J gene,CDR3 length,D gene,clone size,CDR3 DNA,CDR3 protein
TRBV5-6,TRBJ2-4,13,TRBD2,once,TGTGCCAGCAGCTTCTCCGGGACTTCTCGGGAGGACTTC,CASSFSGTSREDF
TRBV18,TRBJ2-7,14,.,many,TGTGCCAGCTCACCGGTAGGAGCTTTGGGCGAGCAGTACTTC,CASSPVGALGEQYF
TRBV28,TRBJ1-5,13,TRBD1,.,TGTGCCAGCACAACAGGGGATGGTCAGCCCCAGCATTTT,CASTTGDGQPQHF
TRBV3-1,TRBJ2-3,16,.,.,TGTGCCAGCAGCCCCCGAGAGGGAATGAAGTCAAATACGCAGTATTTT,CASSPREGMKSNTQYF
TRBV18,TRBJ2-7,16,.,.,TGTGCCAGCTCACCAGACGGTGTCGTGTTCTCCTACGAGCAGTACTTC,CASSPDGVVFSYEQYF
TRBV4-2,TRBJ2-7,13,.,few,TGTGCCAGCATGGGGGGCGCAGGCTACGAGCAGTACTTC,CASMGGAGYEQYF
TRBV6-2/TRBV6-3,TRBJ2-4,14,.,.,TGTGCCAGCAGTTCGACCGGACTCGGAAACATTCAGTACTTC,CASSSTGLGNIQYF
TRBV6-5,TRBJ1-1,16,TRBD1,few,TGTGCCAGCAGTTTTAGGGGGCCCAATTTGAACACTGAAGCTTTCTTT,CASSFRGPNLNTEAFF
TRBV29-1,TRBJ2-1,15,TRBD1,.,TGCAGCGTTACCGGAGGGACAGGGTATTCGAGTGAGCAGTTCTTC,CSVTGGTGYSSEQFF
TRBV28,TRBJ2-1,16,TRBD1,few,TGTGCCAGCAGTGAAAGTCCCGGGACAGGGGGAAATGAGCAGTTCTTC,CASSESPGTGGNEQFF
TRBV2,TRBJ2-5,16,.,once,TGTGCCAGCAGTGAAGAGGCGGGTCTTCTGGGGGAGACCCAGTACTTC,CASSEEAGLLGETQYF
TRBV9,TRBJ2-6,13,.,.,TGTGCCAGCTTTGACTCTGGGGCCAACGTCCTGACTTTC,CASFDSGANVLTF
TRBV9,TRBJ1-4,19,TRBD1,once,TGTGCCAGCAGCGTAGGACCTGTCAGGACAGGGGGTACTAATGAAAAACTGTTTTTT,CASSVGPVRTGGTNEKLFF
TRBV10-3,TRBJ1-6,16,.,few,TGTGCCATCAGCGGGAGGGACATTCTTGGGGATTCACCCCTCCACTTT,CAISGRDILGDSPLHF
TRBV11-2,TRBJ2-1,18,TRBD2,.,TGTGCCAGCAGCTTATTTCCGACTAGCGGAAGCTCCTACAATGAGCAGTTCTTC,CASSLFPTSGSSYNEQFF
TRBV5-1,TRBJ2-7,13,TRBD1,many,TGCGCCAGCAGCTTGGTGACAGGGAACGAGCAGTACTTC,CASSLVTGNEQYF
TRBV4-3,TRBJ1-1,12,.,few,TGCGCCAGCAGCCAGGATCCGCCTGAAGCTTTCTTT,CASSQDPPEAFF
TRBV20-1,TRBJ2-1,15,.,.,TGCAGTGCTAGAACCCCCGTCGGGGCTCCTAATGAGCAGTTCTTC,CSARTPVGAPNEQFF
TRBV20-1,TRBJ2-1,14,TRBD1,few,TGCAGTGCTAGAGATAGGGACAGGGGCTATGAGCAGTTCTTC,CSARDRDRGYEQFF
TRBV6-6,TRBJ2-5,16,.,few,TGTGCCAGCAGTTCGACGGCTAGATCGTACCAAGAGACCCAGTACTTC,CASSSTARSYQETQYF
TRBV7-2,TRBJ2-1,14,.,many,TGTGCCAGCAGCCAAGCCTTGACTAGCAATGAGCAGTTCTTC,CASSQALTSNEQFF
TRBV29-1,TRBJ2-1,14,TRBD1,.,TGCAGCGTTGAACCGGGACAGGGTCTCAATGAGCAGTTCTTC,CSVEPGQGLNEQFF
TRBV11-3,TRBJ2-1,15,TRBD1,few,TGTGCCAGCAGCCCCCAGGGGGTCACCTACAATGAGCAGTTCTTC,CASSPQGVTYNEQFF
TRBV5-1,TRBJ2-7,14,.,.,TGCGCCAGCAGCTTGGACAGGATGGCCTACGAGCAGTACTTC,CASSLDRMAYEQYF
TRBV7-2,TRBJ2-1,15,TRBD2,few,TGTGCCAGCAGCTTACGAGGCGGGGGGGCCTATGAGCAGTTCTTC,CASSLRGGGAYEQFF
TRBV9,TRBJ2-1,16,TRBD1,.,TGTGCCAGCAGCACCTATCCCGGGACAGGGCGCAATGAGCAGTTCTTC,CASSTYPGTGRNEQFF
TRBV7-9,TRBJ2-1,14,.,.,TGTGCCAGCAGCTTCTCCCCCAGGGGCAGTGAGCAGTTCTTC,CASSFSPRGSEQFF
TRBV24-1,TRBJ2-5,13,.,.,TGTGCCACCAGTGGATACAGGGTCGGGGAGCAGTACTTC,CATSGYRVGEQYF
TRBV20-1,TRBJ2-2,15,.,.,TGCAGTGCTGGAGACCAGTACTCCGACACCGGGGAGCTGTTTTTT,CSAGDQYSDTGELFF
TRBV5-1,TRBJ1-6,14,.,.,TGCGCCAGCAGCTTGACAGGATATTCTTCACCCCTCCACTTT,CASSLTGYSSPLHF
TRBV2,TRBJ2-7,15,TRBD1,.,TGTGCCAGCAGGCCAACAGGGGTGAGGTCCTACGAGCAGTACTTC,CASRPTGVRSYEQYF
TRBV20-1,TRBJ2-7,13,.,.,TGCAGTGCTCAGGTGGGGGATGGATACGAGCAGTACTTC,CSAQVGDGYEQYF
TRBV5-6,TRBJ2-1,14,.,.,TGTGCCAGCAGCTTGGATAGACACGCCAATGAGCAGTTCTTC,CASSLDRHANEQFF
TRBV10-3,TRBJ1-1,15,.,few,TGTGCCATCACTGAGGGGGGGGGTTGGAACACTGAAGCTTTCTTT,CAITEGGGWNTEAFF
TRBV15,TRBJ2-2,16,TRBD1,few,TGTGCCACCAGCAGACTTCAGGGGGCCAACACCGGGGAGCTGTTTTTT,CATSRLQGANTGELFF
TRBV20-1,TRBJ2-5,14,.,few,TGCAGTGCTAGAGACGGGAGCGGACAAGAGACCCAGTACTTC,CSARDGSGQETQYF
TRBV28,TRBJ1-1,15,TRBD1,.,TGTGCCAGCGCCAAACCGGGACAGGGGTACACTGAAGCTTTCTTT,CASAKPGQGYTEAFF
TRBV20-1,TRBJ2-3,14,.,few,TGCAGTGCTGGCCGCCAGGGTTACAGAGATACGCAGTATTTT,CSAGRQGYRDTQYF
TRBV7-2,TRBJ2-5,14,.,.,TGTGCCAGCAGCTTAACAGCGGCCCAAGAGACCCAGTACTTC,CASSLTAAQETQYF
TRBV20-1,TRBJ2-7,13,.,.,TGCAGTGCTAGAAACCCGGGGATCTACGAGCAGTACTTC,CSARNPGIYEQYF
TRBV10-3,TRBJ1-2,13,.,once,TGTGCCATCAGTGACCCTTCGCTTGACAGCTACACCTTC,CAISDPSLDSYTF
TRBV6-2/TRBV6-3,TRBJ2-1,15,.,few,TGTGCCAGCCTATTCCGTGGCCTAGCGAGAAATGAGCAGTTCTTC,CASLFRGLARNEQFF
TRBV20-1,TRBJ2-7,14,TRBD2,.,TGCAGTGTCCCGCTAGCGGGGGGTGGGTACGAGCAGTACTTC,CSVPLAGGGYEQYF
TRBV9,TRBJ2-3,14,.,few,TGTGCCAGCAGCGTTGGCCCCCGCCCAGATACGCAGTATTTT,CASSVGPRPDTQYF
TRBV7-2,TRBJ2-1,17,TRBD1,.,TGTGCCAGCAGCTACCCGAATCGGGACAGGGATTGTGGTGAGCAGTTCTTC,CASSYPNRDRDCGEQFF
TRBV6-2/TRBV6-3,TRBJ1-1,12,.,.,TGTGCCAGCAGGATTATGAACACTGAAGCTTTCTTT,CASRIMNTEAFF
TRBV7-8,TRBJ2-1,16,TRBD2,few,TGTGCCAGCAGCTTCGATGGGCGGGGGGACCACAATGAGCAGTTCTTC,CASSFDGRGDHNEQFF
TRBV20-1,TRBJ1-5,17,.,few,TGTAGTGCTAGAGATAGTAGGGCGTTGAGTATTAATCAGCCCCAGCATTTT,CSARDSRALSINQPQHF
TRBV4-3,TRBJ2-1,20,TRBD2,few,TGCGCCAGCAGCCAAAAAGGAGCGGGGGGCCCCTGGGGGTCCTACAATGAGCAGTTCTTC,CASSQKGAGGPWGSYNEQFF
TRBV9,TRBJ2-4,14,.,few,TGTGCCAGCAGCGTAACGGGCAACAAAAACATTCAGTACTTC,CASSVTGNKNIQYF
TRBV11-2,TRBJ2-1,11,.,once,TGTGCCAGCAGCTTAGTAGACCATCAGTTCTTC,CASSLVDHQFF
TRBV19,TRBJ1-1,14,TRBD1,few,TGTGCCAGTACCTGGACAGGGCTGAACACTGAAGCTTTCTTT,CASTWTGLNTEAFF